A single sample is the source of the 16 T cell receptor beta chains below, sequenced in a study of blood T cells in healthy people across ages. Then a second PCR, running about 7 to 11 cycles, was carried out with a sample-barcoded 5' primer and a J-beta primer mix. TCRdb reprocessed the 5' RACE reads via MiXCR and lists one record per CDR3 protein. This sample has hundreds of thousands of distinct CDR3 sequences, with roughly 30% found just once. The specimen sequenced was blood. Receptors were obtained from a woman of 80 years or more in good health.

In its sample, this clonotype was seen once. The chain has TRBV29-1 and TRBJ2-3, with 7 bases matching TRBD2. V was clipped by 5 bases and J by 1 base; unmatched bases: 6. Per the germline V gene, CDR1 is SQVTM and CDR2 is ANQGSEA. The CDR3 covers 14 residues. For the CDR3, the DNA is TGCAGCGTTAGACTAGCCCTCGGCACAGATACGCAGTATTTT. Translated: CSVRLALGTDTQYF.

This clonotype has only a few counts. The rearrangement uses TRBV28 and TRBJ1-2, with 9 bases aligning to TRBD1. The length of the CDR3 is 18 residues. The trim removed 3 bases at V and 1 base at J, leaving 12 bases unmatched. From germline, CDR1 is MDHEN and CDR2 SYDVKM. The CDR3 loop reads CASSLESGTGTLNYGYTF. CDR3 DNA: TGTGCCAGCAGTTTGGAAAGCGGGACAGGGACACTTAACTATGGCTACACCTTC.

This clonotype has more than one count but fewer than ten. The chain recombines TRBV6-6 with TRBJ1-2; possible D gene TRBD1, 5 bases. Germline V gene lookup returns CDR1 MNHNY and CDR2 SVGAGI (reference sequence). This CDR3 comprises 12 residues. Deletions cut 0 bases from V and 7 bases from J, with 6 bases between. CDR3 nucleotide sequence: TGTGCCAGCAGTTACTCGACAGCTGGCTACACCTTC. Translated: CASSYSTAGYTF.

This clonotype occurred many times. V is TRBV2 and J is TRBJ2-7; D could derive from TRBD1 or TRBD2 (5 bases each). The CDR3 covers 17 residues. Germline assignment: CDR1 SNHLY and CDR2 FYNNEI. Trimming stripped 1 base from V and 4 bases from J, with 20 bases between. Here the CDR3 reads CASSEEGPGLGGYEQYF. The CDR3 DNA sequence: TGTGCCAGCAGTGAAGAGGGACCTGGCTTAGGCGGGTACGAGCAGTACTTC. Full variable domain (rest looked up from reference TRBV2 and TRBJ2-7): EPEVTQTPSHQVTQMGQEVILRCVPISNHLYFYWYRQILGQKVEFLVSFYNNEISEKSEIFDDQFSVERPDGSNFTLKIRSTKLEDSAMYFCASSEEGPGLGGYEQYFGPGTRLTVT.

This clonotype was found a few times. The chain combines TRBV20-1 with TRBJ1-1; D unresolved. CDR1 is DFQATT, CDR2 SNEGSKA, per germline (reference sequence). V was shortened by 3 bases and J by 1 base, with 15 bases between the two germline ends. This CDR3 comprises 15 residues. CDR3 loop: CSASAAKAGNTEAFF. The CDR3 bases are TGCAGTGCTAGCGCCGCTAAGGCCGGGAACACTGAAGCTTTCTTT.

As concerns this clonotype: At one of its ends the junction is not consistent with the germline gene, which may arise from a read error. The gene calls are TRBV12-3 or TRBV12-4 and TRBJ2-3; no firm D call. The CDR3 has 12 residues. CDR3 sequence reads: CASSLTPDAQYF. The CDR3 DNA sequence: TGTGCCAGCAGTTTGACGCCAGATGCGCAGTATTTT.

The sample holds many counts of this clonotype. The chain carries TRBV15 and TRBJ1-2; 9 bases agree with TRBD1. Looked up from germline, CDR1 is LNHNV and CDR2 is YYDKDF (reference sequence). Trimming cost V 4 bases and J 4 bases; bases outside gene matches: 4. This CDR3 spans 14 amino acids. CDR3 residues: CATSTRQGGYGYTF. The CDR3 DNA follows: TGTGCCACCAGCACCAGACAGGGGGGCTATGGCTACACCTTC.

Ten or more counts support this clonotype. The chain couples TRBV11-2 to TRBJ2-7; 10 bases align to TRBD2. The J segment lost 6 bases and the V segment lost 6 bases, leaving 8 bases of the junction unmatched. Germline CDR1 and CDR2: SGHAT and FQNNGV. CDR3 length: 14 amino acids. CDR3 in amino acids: CASRPLSGGAEQYF. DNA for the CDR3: TGTGCCAGCAGACCCTTGAGCGGGGGGGCCGAGCAGTACTTC.

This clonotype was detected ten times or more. Here the CDR3 DNA reads TGTGCCAGCAGCGTGATTCTAGCGGGGCCCTCCTCAGATACGCAGTATTTT. Its protein product is CASSVILAGPSSDTQYF. The chain joins TRBV7-2 to TRBJ2-3, with 9 bases lining up with TRBD2. Trimming took 5 bases from V and 4 from J; bases not matched to a gene: 13. The CDR3 extends over 17 amino acids. Germline V CDR1 and CDR2: SGHTA, FQGNSA.

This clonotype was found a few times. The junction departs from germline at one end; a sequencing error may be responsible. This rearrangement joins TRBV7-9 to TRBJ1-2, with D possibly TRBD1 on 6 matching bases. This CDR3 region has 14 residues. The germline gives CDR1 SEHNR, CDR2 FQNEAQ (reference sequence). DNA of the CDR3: TGTGCCGGCAGCTTAGAAGGGGGGTTCGGCGGCTACACCTTC. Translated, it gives CAGSLEGGFGGYTF.

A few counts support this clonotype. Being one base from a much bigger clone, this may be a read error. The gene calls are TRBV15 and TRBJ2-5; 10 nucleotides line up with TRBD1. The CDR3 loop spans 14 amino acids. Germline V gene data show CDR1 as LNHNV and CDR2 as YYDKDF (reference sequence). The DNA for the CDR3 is TGTGCCACCAGGGGACAGGGGAGGGAAGAGACCCCGTACTTC. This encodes CATRGQGREETPYF.

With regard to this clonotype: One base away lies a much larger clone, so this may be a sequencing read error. Written as DNA, the CDR3 is TGCGCCAGCAGCCAAATGGGGGCGGAGCGATACGATGAGCAGTTCTTC. Translating it yields CASSQMGAERYDEQFF. The V gene is TRBV4-3, the J gene TRBJ2-1, with D perhaps TRBD1 (6 bases). From germline, CDR1 is LGHNA and CDR2 YSLEER. The V and J ends lost 2 bases and 8 bases respectively, with 19 bases between them. This CDR3 comprises 16 residues.

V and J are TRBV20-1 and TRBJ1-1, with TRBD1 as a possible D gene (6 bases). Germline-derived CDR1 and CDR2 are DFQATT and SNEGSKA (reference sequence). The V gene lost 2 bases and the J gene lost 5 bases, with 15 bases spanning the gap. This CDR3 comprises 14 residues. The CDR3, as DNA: TGCAGTGCTAGACCGGACAGTCGAGTGACTGAAGCTTTCTTT. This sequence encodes CSARPDSRVTEAFF.

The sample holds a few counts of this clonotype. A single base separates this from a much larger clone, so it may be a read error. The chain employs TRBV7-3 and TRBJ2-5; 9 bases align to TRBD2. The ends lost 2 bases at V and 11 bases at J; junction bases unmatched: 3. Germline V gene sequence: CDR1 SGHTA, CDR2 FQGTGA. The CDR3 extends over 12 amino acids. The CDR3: CASSLSSGVQYF. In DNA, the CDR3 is TGTGCCAGCAGCTTATCTAGCGGGGTGCAGTACTTC.

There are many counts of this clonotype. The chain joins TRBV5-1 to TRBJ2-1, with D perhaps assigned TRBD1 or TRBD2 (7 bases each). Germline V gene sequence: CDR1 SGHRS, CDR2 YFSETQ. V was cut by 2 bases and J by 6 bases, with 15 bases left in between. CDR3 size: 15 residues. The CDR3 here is CASSLNTGEGNEQFF. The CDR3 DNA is TGCGCCAGCAGCTTAAATACAGGGGAGGGCAATGAGCAGTTCTTC.

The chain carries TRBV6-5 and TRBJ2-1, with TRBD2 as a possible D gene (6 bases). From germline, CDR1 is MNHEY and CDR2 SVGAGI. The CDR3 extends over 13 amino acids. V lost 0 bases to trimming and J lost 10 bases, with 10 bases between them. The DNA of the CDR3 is TGTGCCAGCAGTTACTCGACTAGTAACGAGCAGTTCTTC. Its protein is CASSYSTSNEQFF.